The 8 T cell receptor beta chains below all came from one sample that was sequenced in a study of cytomegalovirus exposure and HLA in healthy donors. The PCR contained 60 Vbeta and 13 Jbeta primers. Method: immunoSEQ multiplex PCR; TCRdb's copy keeps in-frame clones and lacks some. The sample holds approximately 170,000 clones, approximately 80% seen once. Specimen: PBMCs. Receptors originate from a woman aged 40 to 55 in good health and CMV-seropositive.

The chain carries TRBV30 and TRBJ1-5; no clear D. Trimming took off 4 bases at V and 0 bases at J, with 7 bases between the two ends. The CDR3 consists of 13 residues. CDR1 is GTSNPN, CDR2 SVGIG, per germline (reference sequence). The CDR3 DNA reads as TGTGCCTGGAACCTAGATAGCAATCAGCCCCAGCATTTT. Translating it yields CAWNLDSNQPQHF.

This clone came up once. This sequence joins TRBV7-8 and TRBJ1-1; 8 bases are a match to TRBD1. The CDR3 contains 16 residues. CDR1 is SGHVS and CDR2 is FQNEAQ in the germline V gene. Germline trimming cut 1 base from V and 6 bases from J; bases unmatched to any gene: 10. CDR3 DNA sequence: TGTGCCAGCAGCTTAGTTGACAGGGGAACGGGGCCTGAAGCTTTCTTT. Protein product: CASSLVDRGTGPEAFF.

This chain joins TRBV2 and TRBJ2-1; the match to TRBD2 covers 9 bases. The trim removed 3 bases at V and 7 bases at J, leaving 7 bases unmatched. The CDR3 covers 15 residues. Looked up from germline, CDR1 is SNHLY and CDR2 is FYNNEI. CDR3: CASSELTSGGNEQFF. The CDR3, as DNA: TGTGCCAGCAGTGAGCTGACTAGCGGAGGAAATGAGCAGTTCTTC.

The chain is built from TRBV6-5 and TRBJ2-7; possibly TRBD2 for D (6 bases). Trimming left V 2 bases short and J 3 bases short, with 8 bases between. The CDR3 contains 13 residues. Germline V gene data show CDR1 as MNHEY and CDR2 as SVGAGI. CDR3 amino acids: CASSYGGHYEQYF. CDR3 in DNA: TGTGCCAGCAGTTACGGAGGGCACTACGAGCAGTACTTC.

The chain combines TRBV29-1 with TRBJ1-1; 10 bases agree with TRBD1. The CDR3 runs to 13 residues. The germline CDR1 and CDR2 sequences are SQVTM and ANQGSEA. The J segment lost 10 bases and the V segment lost 5 bases, leaving 10 bases of the junction unmatched. CDR3 sequence reads: CSVKTGGAGSAFF. The CDR3 DNA reads as TGCAGCGTTAAGACAGGGGGCGCCGGTTCAGCTTTCTTT.

V usage is TRBV6-1 and J usage is TRBJ2-7; D perhaps matches TRBD1 (6 bases). Germline assignment: CDR1 MNHNS and CDR2 SASEGT. V gave up 10 bases and J gave up 4 bases, with 17 bases separating them. CDR3 length equals 13 residues. The CDR3 protein is CATSQGIGYEQYF. The DNA of the CDR3 is TGTGCCACTTCCCAGGGGATTGGGTACGAGCAGTACTTC.

This clone came up once. This chain joins TRBV7-9 and TRBJ2-7; unclear D gene. The CDR3 is made up of 13 amino acids. The germline gives CDR1 SEHNR, CDR2 FQNEAQ (reference sequence). V dropped 4 bases and J dropped 3 bases, with 10 bases sitting between them. CDR3 nucleotide sequence: TGTGCCAGCAGCTCCTCCCTATACTACGAGCAGTACTTC. It codes for CASSSSLYYEQYF.

About this clone itself: The junction shows a germline mismatch at one end, possibly a read error. Other DNA sequences of this sample code for an identical CDR3. The chain is built from TRBV6-1 and TRBJ2-1; 9 nucleotides align to TRBD2. This CDR3 has 14 residues. In germline, CDR1 is MNHNS, CDR2 SASEGT. CDR3 amino acids: CASSLAGTYNEQFF. Written as DNA, the CDR3 is TGCGCCAGCAGCCTAGCGGGAACCTACAATGAGCAGTTCTTC.